A single sample is the source of the 20 T cell receptor beta chains below, sequenced in a study of blood T cell repertoires in COVID-19. Libraries were prepared by immunoSEQ multiplex PCR; TCRdb keeps only in-frame clonotypes and omits some of them. The sample comprises 20,000 to 30,000 clones, roughly 87% of which are singletons, and about 9.6% rests with the top ten. The sequencing sample was made of peripheral blood. The receptors were sampled from a man in his sixties or seventies with acute or convalescent COVID-19.

This chain connects TRBV18 to TRBJ2-3, with 10 bases aligning to TRBD1. The CDR3 length is 15 residues. V gave up 6 bases and J gave up 1 base; unmatched junction bases: 4. Germline lookup yields CDR1 KGHSH and CDR2 LQKENI. The CDR3 sequence is CASSRGQGGTDTQYF. CDR3 sequence (DNA): TGTGCCAGCTCCCGCGGACAGGGGGGCACAGATACGCAGTATTTT. The variable domain in full, completed from reference TRBV18 and TRBJ2-3, reads NAGVMQNPRHLVRRRGQEARLRCSPMKGHSHVYWYRQLPEEGLKFMVYLQKENIIDESGMPKERFSAEFPKEGPSILRIQQVVRGDSAAYFCASSRGQGGTDTQYFGPGTRLTVL.

The V and J genes are TRBV2 and TRBJ2-1; 15 bases match TRBD2. This CDR3 is built from 18 residues. The ends lost 5 bases at V and 0 bases at J; junction bases unmatched: 5. From germline, CDR1 is SNHLY and CDR2 FYNNEI. The CDR3 DNA reads as TGTGCCAGCAGTAGGACTAGCGGGAGGGCCGGCTCCTACAATGAGCAGTTCTTC. Protein product: CASSRTSGRAGSYNEQFF.

The rearrangement joins TRBV20-1 to TRBJ2-1; 9 nucleotides align to TRBD1. V gave up 6 bases and J gave up 8 bases; unmatched junction bases: 2. There are 11 residues in the CDR3. Germline CDR1 DFQATT, CDR2 SNEGSKA (reference sequence). The CDR3 reads CSAWDRDEQFF. DNA for the CDR3: TGCAGTGCCTGGGACAGGGATGAGCAGTTCTTC.

A single count supports this clone. The rearrangement uses TRBV18 and TRBJ2-3; the match to TRBD2 covers 10 bases. The trim removed 4 bases at V and 2 bases at J, leaving 6 bases unmatched. Germline assignment: CDR1 KGHSH and CDR2 LQKENI. CDR3 length: 16 amino acids. The CDR3 coding sequence is TGTGCCAGCTCACGGGCTAGCGGGGGTCACACAGATACGCAGTATTTT. Encoded protein: CASSRASGGHTDTQYF.

This clone has more than one count but fewer than ten. V is TRBV7-9 and J is TRBJ1-2; 8 bases fit TRBD1. The length of the CDR3 is 13 residues. With 4 bases clipped from V and 7 bases from J, the junction kept 5 bases outside the gene matches. CDR1 SEHNR and CDR2 FQNEAQ come from the germline V gene (reference sequence). The CDR3 spells CASSSTGEIGYTF. The CDR3 region has the DNA TGTGCCAGCAGCTCGACAGGGGAGATTGGCTACACCTTC.

V is TRBV10-3 and J is TRBJ2-7; TRBD2 might be the D (5 bases). Between the trimmed V and J ends, which lost 10 bases and 5 bases, there was a span of 18 bases. CDR1 is ENHRY, CDR2 SYGVKD, per germline. The CDR3 consists of 13 residues. In DNA, the CDR3 is TGTGCCACCGTCGACGCGGGCGGGCACGAGCAGTACTTC. It specifies CATVDAGGHEQYF.

The genes are TRBV6-2 or TRBV6-3 and TRBJ2-3; D gene ambiguous. V was shortened by 3 bases and J by 4 bases, with 11 bases between the two germline ends. The CDR3 sequence is 14 residues long. Per germline, CDR1 MNHEY and CDR2 SVGEGT. The CDR3 bases are TGTGCCAGCAGTTATCGAGTAGCATCAGATACGCAGTATTTT. Protein product: CASSYRVASDTQYF.

The chain carries TRBV7-3 and TRBJ2-3, with 7 bases aligning to TRBD1. The V and J ends lost 5 bases and 2 bases, in that order; junction bases with no gene match: 10. CDR3 length equals 16 residues. In germline, CDR1 is SGHTA, CDR2 FQGTGA. As DNA, the CDR3 is TGTGCCAGCAGCCCCACGGGACAGAGTCTCACAGATACGCAGTATTTT. Translated, it gives CASSPTGQSLTDTQYF.

The chain is built from TRBV7-9 and TRBJ2-7, with a tentative D call TRBD2 (6 bases). Germline V CDR1 and CDR2: SEHNR, FQNEAQ (reference sequence). V lost 6 bases and J 3 bases, leaving 9 bases between the germline ends. The CDR3 contains 12 residues. The CDR3 region has the DNA TGTGCCAGCAGTTGGGACTTCTACGAGCAGTACTTC. This sequence encodes CASSWDFYEQYF.

This chain uses TRBV19 with TRBJ2-7; D perhaps matches TRBD2 (5 bases). Trimming took 3 bases from V and 3 from J, leaving 9 bases between them. Germline CDR1 reads LNHDA; CDR2 reads SQIVND (reference sequence). The CDR3 spans 13 residues. The CDR3, as DNA: TGTGCCAGTAGTATTCGAGGGTACTACGAGCAGTACTTC. Encoded protein: CASSIRGYYEQYF.

The chain carries TRBV27 and TRBJ2-6; D might be TRBD1 (5 bases). The CDR3 has 17 residues. Germline V gene sequence: CDR1 MNHEY, CDR2 SMNVEV (reference sequence). The V end was cut by 4 bases, the J end by 0 bases, with 13 bases between. The CDR3 loop reads CASSSKGFSSGANVLTF. In nucleotides, the CDR3 is TGTGCCAGCAGTTCGAAGGGGTTCAGCTCTGGGGCCAACGTCCTGACTTTC.

This rearrangement joins TRBV5-1 to TRBJ2-5, with TRBD2 matching over 9 bases. V shed 0 bases and J 4 bases; nucleotides not matched to a gene: 7. In germline, CDR1 is SGHRS, CDR2 YFSETQ. The CDR3 spans 16 residues. CDR3 in amino acids: CASSLEASGALETQYF. CDR3 nucleotides: TGCGCCAGCAGCTTGGAGGCTAGCGGGGCGTTAGAGACCCAGTACTTC.

The rearrangement uses TRBV27 and TRBJ2-4; weak D call: TRBD1 (6 bases). The CDR3 length is 17 residues. The V and J ends lost 3 bases and 3 bases respectively, with 18 bases between them. The germline gives CDR1 MNHEY, CDR2 SMNVEV (reference sequence). In nucleotides, the CDR3 is TGTGCCAGCAGTTTCCAACTGCAGGGGAGCGGCAAAAACATTCAGTACTTC. This codes for CASSFQLQGSGKNIQYF.

The chain carries TRBV5-1 and TRBJ2-6, with a possible D match to TRBD1 (6 bases). This CDR3 is built from 17 residues. Germline-derived CDR1 and CDR2 are SGHRS and YFSETQ. Trimming shortened V by 5 bases and J by 0 bases, and 15 bases separated the two germline ends. The CDR3 nucleotides read TGCGCCAGCAGTCCAACAGGGTCAAGCTCTGGGGCCAACGTCCTGACTTTC. It codes for CASSPTGSSSGANVLTF.

The V gene is TRBV19, the J gene TRBJ2-3, with 10 bases lining up with TRBD2. The ends lost 4 bases at V and 2 bases at J; junction bases unmatched: 6. Germline assignment: CDR1 LNHDA and CDR2 SQIVND (reference sequence). The CDR3 has 16 amino acids. The CDR3 DNA is TGTGCCAGTAGTACCCTAGCGGGGGATATCACAGATACGCAGTATTTT. It specifies CASSTLAGDITDTQYF. The complete variable domain, with remaining parts taken from reference TRBV19 and TRBJ2-3, reads DGGITQSPKYLFRKEGQNVTLSCEQNLNHDAMYWYRQDPGQGLRLIYYSQIVNDFQKGDIAEGYSVSREKKESFPLTVTSAQKNPTAFYLCASSTLAGDITDTQYFGPGTRLTVL.

The chain combines TRBV7-2 with TRBJ1-6; no definite D call. The CDR3 contains 13 residues. The V and J ends lost 2 bases and 9 bases respectively, with 8 bases between them. CDR1 is SGHTA and CDR2 is FQGNSA in the germline V gene. This CDR3 reads CASSLSEGSPLHF. The CDR3 DNA reads as TGTGCCAGCAGCTTATCAGAGGGTTCACCCCTCCACTTT. Supplemented by reference TRBV7-2 and TRBJ1-6, the full variable domain reads GAGVSQSPSNKVTEKGKDVELRCDPISGHTALYWYRQSLGQGLEFLIYFQGNSAPDKSGLPSDRFSAERTGGSVSTLTIQRTQQEDSAVYLCASSLSEGSPLHFGNGTRLTVT.

The chain is built from TRBV29-1 and TRBJ2-5, with TRBD2 matching over 10 bases. Germline V gives CDR1 SQVTM, CDR2 ANQGSEA. V shed 5 bases, J shed 5 bases, and the junction held 17 bases outside the gene matches. The CDR3 is made up of 17 amino acids. CDR3: CSVSPPLAGVVGETQYF. The CDR3 DNA sequence: TGCAGCGTTTCGCCCCCCCTAGCGGGAGTGGTCGGGGAGACCCAGTACTTC. Supplemented by reference TRBV29-1 and TRBJ2-5, the full variable domain reads SAVISQKPSRDICQRGTSLTIQCQVDSQVTMMFWYRQQPGQSLTLIATANQGSEATYESGFVIDKFPISRPNLTFSTLTVSNMSPEDSSIYLCSVSPPLAGVVGETQYFGPGTRLLVL.

The V gene is TRBV2, the J gene TRBJ2-2, with a weak D call TRBD1 (6 bases). Trimming stripped 4 bases from V and 1 base from J, with 7 bases between. Germline V gives CDR1 SNHLY, CDR2 FYNNEI. The CDR3 sequence is 14 residues long. CDR3 coding DNA: TGTGCCAGCAGTGCGGACAGGAACACCGGGGAGCTGTTTTTT. Translation gives CASSADRNTGELFF.

This sequence joins TRBV5-1 and TRBJ1-5; 9 positions agree with TRBD1. Germline values: CDR1 SGHRS, CDR2 YFSETQ. Trimming took 4 bases from V and 4 from J; bases not matched to a gene: 6. CDR3 length: 15 residues. CDR3 region: CASSPDRGGNQPQHF. The CDR3, as DNA: TGCGCCAGCAGCCCCGACAGGGGGGGGAATCAGCCCCAGCATTTT. The complete variable domain, with remaining parts taken from reference TRBV5-1 and TRBJ1-5, reads KAGVTQTPRYLIKTRGQQVTLSCSPISGHRSVSWYQQTPGQGLQFLFEYFSETQRNKGNFPGRFSGRQFSNSRSEMNVSTLELGDSALYLCASSPDRGGNQPQHFGDGTRLSIL.

The CDR3 region has the DNA TGTGCCAGCAGCCTCCTCAGGGGTGCGCTGGGTATCGAGCAGTACTTC. Its protein is CASSLLRGALGIEQYF. The J gene is TRBJ2-7, the V gene TRBV28; a possible D gene is TRBD1 (6 bases). The germline gives CDR1 MDHEN, CDR2 SYDVKM. CDR3 length equals 16 residues. Trimming took off 6 bases at V and 6 bases at J, with 24 bases between the two ends.